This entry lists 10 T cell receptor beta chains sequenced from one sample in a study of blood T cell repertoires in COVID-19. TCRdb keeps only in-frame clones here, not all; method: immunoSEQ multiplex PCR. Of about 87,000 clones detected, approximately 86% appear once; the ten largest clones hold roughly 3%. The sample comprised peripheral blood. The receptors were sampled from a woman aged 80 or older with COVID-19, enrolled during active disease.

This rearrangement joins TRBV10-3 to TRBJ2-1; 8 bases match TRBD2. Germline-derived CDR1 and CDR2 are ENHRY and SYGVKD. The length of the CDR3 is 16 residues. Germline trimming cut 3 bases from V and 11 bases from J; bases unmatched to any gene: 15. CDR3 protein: CAISDPGGGLSVKQFF. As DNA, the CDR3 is TGTGCCATCAGTGATCCCGGGGGGGGGCTATCCGTAAAGCAGTTCTTC.

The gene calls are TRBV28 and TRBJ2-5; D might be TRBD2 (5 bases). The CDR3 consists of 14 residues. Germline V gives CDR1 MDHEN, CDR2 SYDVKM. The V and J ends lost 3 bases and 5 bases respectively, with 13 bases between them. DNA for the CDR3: TGTGCCAGCAGTTTCGTCGGGGTTCTGGAGACCCAGTACTTC. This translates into CASSFVGVLETQYF.

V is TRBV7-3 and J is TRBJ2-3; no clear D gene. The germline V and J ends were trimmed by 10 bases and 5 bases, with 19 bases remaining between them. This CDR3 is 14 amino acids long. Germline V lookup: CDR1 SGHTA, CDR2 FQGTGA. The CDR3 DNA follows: TGTGCCATCCACGACTTTCGTTGGGTAGATACGCAGTATTTT. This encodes CAIHDFRWVDTQYF.

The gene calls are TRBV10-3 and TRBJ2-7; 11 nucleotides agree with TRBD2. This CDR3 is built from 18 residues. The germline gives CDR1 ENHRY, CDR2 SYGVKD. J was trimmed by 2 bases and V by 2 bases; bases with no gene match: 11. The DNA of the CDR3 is TGTGCCATCAGTGAGCCGAGCGGTAGCGGGAGGGGCACCTACGAGCAGTACTTC. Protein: CAISEPSGSGRGTYEQYF.

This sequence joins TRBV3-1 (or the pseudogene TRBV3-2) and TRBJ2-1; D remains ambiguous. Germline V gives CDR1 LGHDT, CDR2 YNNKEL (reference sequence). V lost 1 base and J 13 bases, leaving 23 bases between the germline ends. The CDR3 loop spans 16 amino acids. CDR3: CASSQASQDPSARQFF. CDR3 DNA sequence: TGTGCCAGCAGCCAAGCAAGTCAGGATCCAAGTGCACGTCAGTTCTTC.

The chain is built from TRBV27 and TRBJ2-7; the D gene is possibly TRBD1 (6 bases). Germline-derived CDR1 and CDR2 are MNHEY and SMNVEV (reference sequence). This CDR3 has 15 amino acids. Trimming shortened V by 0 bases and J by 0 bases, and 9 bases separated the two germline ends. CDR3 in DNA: TGTGCCAGCAGTTTATCGCACAGGGACTCCTACGAGCAGTACTTC. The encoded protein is CASSLSHRDSYEQYF.

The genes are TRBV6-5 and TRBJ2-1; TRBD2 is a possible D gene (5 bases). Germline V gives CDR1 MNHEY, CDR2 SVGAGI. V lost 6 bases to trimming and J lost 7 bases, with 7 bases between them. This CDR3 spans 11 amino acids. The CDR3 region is CASSGLNEQFF. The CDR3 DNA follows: TGTGCCAGCAGCGGACTGAATGAGCAGTTCTTC.

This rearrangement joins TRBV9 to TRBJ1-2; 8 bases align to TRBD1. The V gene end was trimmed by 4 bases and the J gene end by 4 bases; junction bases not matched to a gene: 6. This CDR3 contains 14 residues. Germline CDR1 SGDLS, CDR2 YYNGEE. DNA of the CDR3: TGTGCCAGCAGCCTCGAGGACAGGGCCTATGGCTACACCTTC. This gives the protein CASSLEDRAYGYTF.

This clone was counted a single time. CDR3 bases: TGTGCCAGCTCACAAAAAGGCGGACAGGGATGGTTGAGGACTAATGAAAAACTGTTTTTT. This sequence encodes CASSQKGGQGWLRTNEKLFF. This chain links TRBV18 with TRBJ1-4; 8 bases align to TRBD1. V shed 4 bases and J 2 bases; nucleotides not matched to a gene: 18. This CDR3 is built from 20 residues. Germline-derived CDR1 and CDR2 are KGHSH and LQKENI.

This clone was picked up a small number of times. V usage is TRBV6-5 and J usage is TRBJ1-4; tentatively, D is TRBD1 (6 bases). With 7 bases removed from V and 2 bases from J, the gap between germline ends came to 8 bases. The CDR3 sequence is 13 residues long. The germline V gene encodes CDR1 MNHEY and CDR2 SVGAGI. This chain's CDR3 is CASTGGTNEKLFF. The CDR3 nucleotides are TGTGCCAGCACTGGGGGCACTAATGAAAAACTGTTTTTT.